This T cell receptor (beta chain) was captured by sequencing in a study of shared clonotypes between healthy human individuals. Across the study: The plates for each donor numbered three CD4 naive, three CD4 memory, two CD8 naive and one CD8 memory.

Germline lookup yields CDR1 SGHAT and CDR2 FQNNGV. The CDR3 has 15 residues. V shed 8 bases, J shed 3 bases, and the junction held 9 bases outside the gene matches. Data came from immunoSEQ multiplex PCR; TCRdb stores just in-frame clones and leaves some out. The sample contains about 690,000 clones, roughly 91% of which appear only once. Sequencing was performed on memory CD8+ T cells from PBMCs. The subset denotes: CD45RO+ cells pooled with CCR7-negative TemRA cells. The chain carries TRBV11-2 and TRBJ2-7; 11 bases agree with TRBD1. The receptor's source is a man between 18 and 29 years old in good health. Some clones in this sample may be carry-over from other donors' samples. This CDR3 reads CASRPPGTGGYEQYF. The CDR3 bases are TGTGCCAGCCGCCCCCCCGGGACAGGGGGCTACGAGCAGTACTTC. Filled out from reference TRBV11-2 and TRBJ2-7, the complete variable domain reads EAGVAQSPRYKIIEKRQSVAFWCNPISGHATLYWYQQILGQGPKLLIQFQNNGVVDDSQLPKDRFSAERLKGVDSTLKIQPAKLEDSAVYLCASRPPGTGGYEQYFGPGTRLTVT.